This T cell receptor beta chain derives from a study of neurological immune-mediated disorders. 2 million PBMCs stored at -80 C were the source of the unsorted libraries. V shed 3 bases and J 0 bases; nucleotides not matched to a gene: 0. CDR3 length: 15 amino acids. Germline assignment: CDR1 SGHVS and CDR2 FNYEAQ. This clonotype was seen many times. What it recognizes is unknown. Findings and limits, study-wide: Sharing of CDR3 amino acid sequences among expanded clones across subjects was absent, suggesting private repertoires in all groups.

With 10-nucleotide random UMIs included, cDNA was synthesized by 5'RACE. TCRdb passed the 5' RACE reads through MiXCR, listing each CDR3 protein once. The data hold tens of thousands of distinct CDR3 sequences, with just under 4.5% observed a single time. The receptor was derived from a woman aged 60 to 75 with multiple sclerosis. Sequences were obtained from PBMCs. The V and J genes are TRBV7-6 and TRBJ2-1; 9 nucleotides line up with TRBD2. The chain's CDR3 is CASSFSGSSYNEQFF. The DNA for the CDR3 is TGTGCCAGCAGCTTTAGCGGGAGCTCCTACAATGAGCAGTTCTTC.